The 21 T cell receptor beta chains in this list originate from one sample, sequenced in a study of blood T cell repertoires in COVID-19. Some clones are missing from TCRdb's copy, which holds only in-frame ones; the method was immunoSEQ multiplex PCR. The data contain about 73,000 clones, 75% to 95% of them singletons. The source material was peripheral blood. These receptor sequences come from a young woman with acute or convalescent COVID-19.

CDR3: CASSAQALGGYTF. As DNA, the CDR3 is TGTGCCAGCAGTGCACAGGCTTTAGGGGGCTACACCTTC. The chain links TRBV12-3 or TRBV12-4 to TRBJ1-2; maybe TRBD1 (5 bases). This CDR3 contains 13 residues. With 5 bases removed from V and 8 bases from J, the gap between germline ends came to 15 bases.

The chain couples TRBV2 to TRBJ1-1; D uncertain. Germline CDR1 and CDR2: SNHLY and FYNNEI. The CDR3 contains 15 residues. V lost 4 bases and J 0 bases, leaving 12 bases between the germline ends. The CDR3 protein is CASSARQVMNTEAFF. CDR3 DNA: TGTGCCAGCAGTGCAAGGCAGGTCATGAACACTGAAGCTTTCTTT.

The J gene is TRBJ1-2, the V gene TRBV2, with 7 positions matching TRBD1. CDR1 is SNHLY and CDR2 is FYNNEI in the germline V gene. The CDR3 runs 15 residues. Losses at the gene ends were 0 bases for V and 4 bases for J; bases not matched to a gene: 5. The CDR3 is CASSEARTGIYGYTF. Written as DNA, the CDR3 is TGTGCCAGCAGTGAAGCGCGGACAGGTATCTATGGCTACACCTTC.

The gene calls are TRBV27 and TRBJ1-1, with D possibly matching TRBD1 (6 bases). CDR3 length: 13 amino acids. Per germline, CDR1 MNHEY and CDR2 SMNVEV (reference sequence). Trimming cost V 3 bases and J 5 bases, with 10 bases left between them. This chain's CDR3 is CASSLRGRTEAFF. In DNA, the CDR3 is TGTGCCAGCAGTTTGCGGGGGCGGACTGAAGCTTTCTTT.

The chain links TRBV27 to TRBJ2-7; possibly TRBD1 for D (5 bases). Germline V gene sequence: CDR1 MNHEY, CDR2 SMNVEV (reference sequence). Deletions cut 4 bases from V and 5 bases from J, with 9 bases between. The CDR3 spans 12 residues. In DNA form, the CDR3 reads TGTGCCAGCAGTTCTAAGGGGAACGAGCAGTACTTC. As protein: CASSSKGNEQYF.

In its sample, this clone was seen once. The chain is built from TRBV6-5 and TRBJ2-1, with a tentative D call TRBD2 (6 bases). Germline V gives CDR1 MNHEY, CDR2 SVGAGI. This CDR3 has 14 residues. V lost 7 bases and J lost 7, with 17 bases in between. The CDR3 reads CASKTGLASNEQFF. For the CDR3, the DNA is TGTGCCAGCAAGACCGGGCTAGCGAGTAATGAGCAGTTCTTC.

This chain links TRBV5-1 with TRBJ1-1; D gene unclear. The CDR3 loop spans 14 amino acids. Looked up from germline, CDR1 is SGHRS and CDR2 is YFSETQ. With 0 bases removed from V and 2 bases from J, the gap between germline ends came to 8 bases. CDR3 region: CASSLAQSNTEAFF. In nucleotides, the CDR3 is TGCGCCAGCAGCTTGGCGCAGTCAAACACTGAAGCTTTCTTT.

The chain is built from TRBV6-5 and TRBJ2-2; a weak D match, TRBD1 (6 bases). The germline V gene encodes CDR1 MNHEY and CDR2 SVGAGI. V dropped 2 bases and J dropped 2 bases, with 12 bases sitting between them. The CDR3 is made up of 16 amino acids. The CDR3 is CASSYPGTRNTGELFF. In DNA, the CDR3 is TGTGCCAGCAGTTACCCCGGGACACGAAACACCGGGGAGCTGTTTTTT.

The gene calls are TRBV4-3 and TRBJ2-1; TRBD1 might be the D (6 bases). Between the trimmed V and J ends, which lost 4 bases and 6 bases, there was a span of 10 bases. This CDR3 comprises 13 residues. From germline, CDR1 is LGHNA and CDR2 YSLEER. CDR3 residues: CASSRTRGNEQFF. CDR3 sequence (DNA): TGCGCCAGCAGCCGGACCAGGGGCAATGAGCAGTTCTTC.

The CDR3 DNA reads TGTGCCACCAGCAGAGCCCGAAGTGGGCTTTATGGCTACACCTTC. Translation: CATSRARSGLYGYTF. V usage is TRBV15 and J usage is TRBJ1-2; D call uncertain. CDR1 LNHNV and CDR2 YYDKDF come from the germline V gene (reference sequence). V was shortened by 1 base and J by 5 bases, with 14 bases between the two germline ends. There are 15 residues in the CDR3.

The chain couples TRBV7-8 to TRBJ1-4, with 10 bases lining up with TRBD1. Trimming took 5 bases from V and 7 from J; bases not matched to a gene: 10. Germline V lookup: CDR1 SGHVS, CDR2 FQNEAQ. The CDR3 sequence is 16 residues long. CDR3 in amino acids: CASSLDQGQGTEKLFF. The CDR3 nucleotides read TGTGCCAGCAGCCTCGACCAGGGACAGGGGACTGAAAAACTGTTTTTT.

This chain links TRBV6-1 with TRBJ1-5; no clear D gene. The CDR3 covers 17 residues. Trimming shortened V by 2 bases and J by 2 bases, and 16 bases separated the two germline ends. Germline V gives CDR1 MNHNS, CDR2 SASEGT. The CDR3, as DNA: TGTGCCAGCAGTGAAACTCTCGCGGGGTTCCGCAATCAGCCCCAGCATTTT. Residues: CASSETLAGFRNQPQHF.

The rearrangement joins TRBV30 to TRBJ1-3; D not certain. Germline values: CDR1 GTSNPN, CDR2 SVGIG (reference sequence). The CDR3 contains 13 residues. The CDR3 region is CGVQVSSGNTIYF. DNA for the CDR3: TGTGGAGTTCAGGTTTCCTCTGGAAACACCATATATTTT.

The chain joins TRBV18 to TRBJ1-1; 7 nucleotides agree with TRBD1. CDR3 length: 16 amino acids. The germline V gene encodes CDR1 KGHSH and CDR2 LQKENI. The trim removed 2 bases at V and 1 base at J, leaving 7 bases unmatched. This chain's CDR3 is CASSPDRVRTNTEAFF. The CDR3 coding sequence is TGTGCCAGCTCACCAGACAGGGTGAGGACGAACACTGAAGCTTTCTTT.

The chain is built from TRBV30 and TRBJ2-3; 8 bases match TRBD1. This CDR3 is built from 20 residues. The V segment lost 0 bases and the J segment 5 bases; nucleotides outside the gene matches: 22. Germline CDR1 and CDR2: GTSNPN and SVGIG (reference sequence). The CDR3 coding sequence is TGTGCCTGGAGTGTAGTTCGTGTGTTCGGGACAGGCAATTTAGGAGATACGCAGTATTTT. Protein sequence: CAWSVVRVFGTGNLGDTQYF.

The chain joins TRBV30 to TRBJ2-5; D uncertain. The CDR3 has 13 amino acids. V lost 0 bases and J lost 5, with 10 bases in between. Germline CDR1 and CDR2: GTSNPN and SVGIG (reference sequence). This CDR3 reads CAWSVARSETQYF. In nucleotides, the CDR3 is TGTGCCTGGAGTGTAGCTAGGAGCGAGACCCAGTACTTC. Drawing the rest from reference TRBV30 and TRBJ2-5, the complete variable domain is SQTIHQWPATLVQPVGSPLSLECTVEGTSNPNLYWYRQAAGRGLQLLFYSVGIGQISSEVPQNLSASRPQDRQFILSSKKLLLSDSGFYLCAWSVARSETQYFGPGTRLLVL.

The chain combines TRBV2 with TRBJ2-6; 7 bases map to TRBD1. Trimming at V came to 7 bases and at J to 0 bases, leaving 6 bases not matched to a gene. CDR1 SNHLY and CDR2 FYNNEI come from the germline V gene. The CDR3 totals 16 residues. CDR3 sequence reads: CASKDRESSGANVLTF. Here the CDR3 DNA reads TGTGCCAGCAAAGACAGGGAAAGCTCTGGGGCCAACGTCCTGACTTTC.

The chain uses TRBV27 and TRBJ2-1; 7 nucleotides agree with TRBD1. Germline assignment: CDR1 MNHEY and CDR2 SMNVEV (reference sequence). The CDR3 spans 12 residues. The junction had 2 bases not matched to a gene; V was cut back by 7 bases and J by 5 bases. CDR3 in DNA: TGTGCCAGCAAAGGGACAGACAATGAGCAGTTCTTC. Amino acids: CASKGTDNEQFF.

This clone was picked up one time. CDR3 sequence (DNA): TGTGCCAGCAGTTACCGGGACAGGCGACACTCTGGAAACACCATATATTTT. Translating it yields CASSYRDRRHSGNTIYF. The chain joins TRBV28 to TRBJ1-3, with 8 bases that match TRBD1. The CDR3 sequence is 17 residues long. The trim removed 4 bases at V and 0 bases at J, leaving 8 bases unmatched. Germline V gene lookup returns CDR1 MDHEN and CDR2 SYDVKM.

The CDR3 sequence is CASSSLAGAEQFF. The CDR3 nucleotides are TGTGCCAGCAGCTCTCTAGCGGGAGCTGAGCAGTTCTTC. V gene TRBV13 combines with J gene TRBJ2-1; 10 nucleotides align to TRBD2. The CDR3 loop spans 13 amino acids. Germline V CDR1 and CDR2: PRHDT, FYEKMQ (reference sequence). V was pared by 4 bases and J by 9 bases, with 3 bases of the junction left unmatched. Supplemented by reference TRBV13 and TRBJ2-1, the full variable domain reads AAGVIQSPRHLIKEKRETATLKCYPIPRHDTVYWYQQGPGQDPQFLISFYEKMQSDKGSIPDRFSAQQFSDYHSELNMSSLELGDSALYFCASSSLAGAEQFFGPGTRLTVL.

The genes are TRBV3-1 (or the pseudogene TRBV3-2) and TRBJ2-4; 7 bases match TRBD2. After removal of 4 bases from V and 6 bases from J, the junction contained 6 bases not matched to a gene. The CDR3 contains 14 residues. The germline gives CDR1 LGHDT, CDR2 YNNKEL (reference sequence). The CDR3 is CASSPGLGTNIQYF. The CDR3 region has the DNA TGTGCCAGCAGCCCCGGACTAGGCACAAACATTCAGTACTTC.